A selection of T cell receptor beta chains follows, all from one sample in a study of cytotoxic CD8 clonotypes in ibrutinib-treated CLL. Profiled with immunoSEQ multiplex PCR; TCRdb holds only in-frame clones, not every one. The data show approximately 350,000 clones, over 60% seen once. The source material was PBMCs, sampled after 36 months of ibrutinib treatment. Receptors originate from a human donor with chronic lymphocytic leukemia. Both conserved end residues are part of each CDR3. The D gene is left open where the match is weak. Clone size is not always given. Where it is, it says once, few, many or a class for expanded clones.

d_gene	v_gene	j_gene	abundance	CDR3aa	CDR3nt
.	TRBV27	TRBJ2-7	once	CASSLSLGLPIYEQYF	TGTGCCAGCAGTTTATCCCTAGGACTTCCCATCTACGAGCAGTACTTC
.	TRBV5-8	TRBJ2-7	.	CASSRYSYEQYF	TGTGCCAGCAGCCGGTACTCCTACGAGCAGTACTTC
.	TRBV29-1	TRBJ2-1	once	CSHSQGPYNEQFF	TGCAGCCATTCCCAGGGGCCATACAATGAGCAGTTCTTC
.	TRBV9	TRBJ1-3	few	CASSRGNTIYF	TGTGCCAGCTCGAGGGGAAACACCATATATTTT
TRBD2	TRBV6-1	TRBJ2-7	.	CASGFYSGRGEQYF	TGTGCCAGCGGATTCTATAGCGGGAGGGGCGAGCAGTACTTC
.	TRBV5-1	TRBJ1-5	few	CASSLGGGNQPQHF	TGCGCCAGCAGCTTGGGGGGTGGCAATCAGCCCCAGCATTTT
TRBD2	TRBV7-2	TRBJ2-1	few	CASSGGLAGGGNEQFF	TGTGCCAGCAGCGGGGGACTAGCGGGAGGTGGCAATGAGCAGTTCTTC
TRBD2	TRBV16	TRBJ2-1	.	CASSQYGSGSSYNEQFF	TGTGCCAGCAGCCAATACGGTAGCGGGAGCTCCTACAATGAGCAGTTCTTC
.	TRBV7-3	TRBJ2-3	.	CASSPSSGLQNTQYF	TGTGCCAGCAGCCCCAGCTCGGGGTTACAGAATACGCAGTATTTT
.	TRBV29-1	TRBJ2-5	.	CSVEDPETQYF	TGCAGCGTTGAAGATCCGGAGACCCAGTACTTC
.	TRBV7-2	TRBJ2-3	.	CASSPGITQYF	TGTGCCAGCAGCCCCGGGATTACGCAGTATTTT
.	TRBV14	TRBJ1-2	.	CASSQVRGGYTF	TGTGCCAGCAGCCAAGTTAGGGGGGGCTACACCTTC
TRBD2	TRBV7-7	TRBJ2-5	.	CASSLVGLAGVETQYF	TGTGCCAGCAGCTTAGTTGGACTAGCGGGAGTGGAGACCCAGTACTTC
TRBD2	TRBV11-2	TRBJ2-7	.	CASSKPGLAGVNEQYF	TGTGCCAGCAGCAAACCGGGACTAGCGGGAGTAAACGAGCAGTACTTC
.	TRBV7-2	TRBJ2-1	.	CASSLVGGRGEQFF	TGTGCCAGCAGCTTAGTTGGGGGCAGAGGGGAGCAGTTCTTC
.	TRBV11-2	TRBJ2-6	.	CASNRGPTPSGANVLTF	TGTGCCAGCAACCGAGGGCCCACGCCCTCTGGGGCCAACGTCCTGACTTTC
.	TRBV5-1	TRBJ1-4	.	CASSRRGIGEKLFF	TGCGCCAGCAGTCGCCGGGGGATAGGAGAAAAACTGTTTTTT
.	TRBV9	TRBJ1-2	few	CASSPGSRENYGYTF	TGTGCCAGCAGCCCAGGCTCCCGGGAGAACTATGGCTACACCTTC
TRBD2	TRBV7-2	TRBJ2-3	.	CASSFKLAGGTDTQYF	TGTGCCAGCAGCTTCAAACTAGCGGGAGGAACAGATACGCAGTATTTT